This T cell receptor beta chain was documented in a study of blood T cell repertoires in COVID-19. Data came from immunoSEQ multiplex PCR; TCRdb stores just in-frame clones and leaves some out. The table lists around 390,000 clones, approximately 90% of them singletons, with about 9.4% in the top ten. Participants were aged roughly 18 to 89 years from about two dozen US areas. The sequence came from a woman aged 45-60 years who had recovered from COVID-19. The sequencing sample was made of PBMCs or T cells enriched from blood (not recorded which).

The CDR3 loop is CASSVNQRGGGGELFF. The DNA of the CDR3 is TGTGCCAGCAGTGTAAACCAGCGGGGGGGAGGCGGGGAGCTGTTTTTT. The chain couples TRBV6-1 to TRBJ2-2, with 10 bases that match TRBD2. V was pared by 4 bases and J by 7 bases, with 9 bases of the junction left unmatched. The germline V gene encodes CDR1 MNHNS and CDR2 SASEGT. This CDR3 contains 16 residues.